This is a list of T cell receptor beta chains from one sample in a study of T cells after yellow fever vaccination. Via MiXCR, TCRdb re-called the 5' RACE reads, giving one row per CDR3 protein. This table holds approximately 600,000 distinct CDR3 sequences, around 12% found once. Material: PBMCs, obtained on the day of the yellow fever booster vaccination. The receptors come from a man aged 30-40 years who received the YFV17D yellow fever vaccine. Each CDR3 is given without its conserved first and last residue.

TRBJ2-5 | TRBV7-8 | ASSLFLAGEPGMYGTQY
TRBJ1-1 | TRBV6-2/TRBV6-3 | ASSYSRSEAF
TRBJ2-3 | TRBV14 | ASSPSAGRGLADTQY
TRBJ2-7 | TRBV3-1 | ASSQAASDSYEQY
TRBJ2-7 | TRBV27 | ASSLNNFYEQY
TRBJ2-1 | TRBV20-1 | SARDNPPAPNDEQF
TRBJ2-1 | TRBV18 | ASSPRRDRAGNEQF
TRBJ2-1 | TRBV5-8 | ASSLGQGGSGRGEQF
TRBJ2-1 | TRBV7-2 | ASSSPPWGEQF
TRBJ2-2 | TRBV7-2 | ASSLALGQGASGELF
TRBJ1-2 | TRBV6-1 | ATLADTATYGYT
TRBJ1-2 | TRBV28 | ASSPPPVGNGYT
TRBJ2-5 | TRBV18 | ASSPPNSEETQY
TRBJ2-3 | TRBV12-3/TRBV12-4 | ASSLAPRGGDTQY
TRBJ2-5 | TRBV28 | ASSPRLAGLQETQY
TRBJ2-2 | TRBV7-6 | ASSPRGGMNTGELF
TRBJ2-3 | TRBV7-2 | ASSLRLDTDTQY
TRBJ1-5 | TRBV12-3/TRBV12-4 | ASSPGFEDQPQH
TRBJ2-2 | TRBV7-3 | ASTEDGNTGELF
TRBJ2-7 | TRBV28 | ASTSRYEQY
TRBJ2-1 | TRBV3-1 | ASSQVSGRSLSSYNEQF
TRBJ2-5 | TRBV5-6 | ASSFPGTGKVTQY
TRBJ2-1 | TRBV14 | ASSQGDSRPSQF
TRBJ2-5 | TRBV20-1 | SASNPLAGRQETQY
TRBJ2-2 | TRBV9 | ASSAPKNTGELF
TRBJ2-3 | TRBV7-9 | ASSLAEWDTQY
TRBJ2-7 | TRBV7-3 | ASSYQPDGSEEQY
TRBJ2-1 | TRBV4-3 | ASSQDRLSNEQF
TRBJ2-5 | TRBV6-2/TRBV6-3 | ASSYFVRDQETQY
TRBJ2-5 | TRBV6-5 | ASTRQMGETQY
TRBJ2-7 | TRBV30 | AWAAGSSYEQY
TRBJ2-5 | TRBV11-2 | ASSQGAVETQY
TRBJ2-5 | TRBV5-4 | ASRLGTSGSGETQY
TRBJ2-3 | TRBV12-3/TRBV12-4 | ASSFDRPTDTQY
TRBJ2-2 | TRBV2 | ASSKKWDGTGELF
TRBJ2-3 | TRBV7-3 | ASSRYLQSPQY
TRBJ2-7 | TRBV20-1 | SAATSGKLYEQY
TRBJ2-5 | TRBV24-1 | ATSDSTRGETQY
TRBJ2-1 | TRBV6-2/TRBV6-3 | ASRRTSGLYNEQF
TRBJ2-2 | TRBV10-3 | AIKYREDTGELF
TRBJ2-7 | TRBV6-2/TRBV6-3 | ASRGTSGLQQY